This TCR beta chain originates from a study of regulatory T cells in long-lasting Graves disease. V lost 3 bases and J lost 6, with 9 bases in between. This CDR3 spans 13 amino acids. Germline CDR1 reads MNHNS; CDR2 reads SASEGT. Construction of TCR beta libraries relied on iRepertoire HTBI primers and on Arm-PCR targeting CDR3 regions. TCRdb used MiXCR to reprocess the multiplex PCR reads, holding one entry per CDR3 protein. The repertoire holds some 410,000 distinct CDR3 sequences, approximately 16% seen once, with roughly 10% in the top ten. Time point noted: newly diagnosed GD, antithyroid drugs for less than 3 months. TCR sequences were obtained from RNA taken from PBMCs. Another study also made use of these data, one on T cells in Graves' hyperthyroidism and ophthalmopathy.

Source: peripheral blood mononuclear cells (PBMCs), taken at new diagnosis, from a patient treated with antithyroid drugs. The TCR comes from a woman aged 25 to 45 with Graves disease. The rearrangement uses TRBV6-1 and TRBJ1-5; D remains unclear. The DNA of the CDR3 is TGTGCCAGCAGTGAGGGAGGCGGTCAGCCCCAGCATTTT. Amino acids: CASSEGGGQPQHF.